What follows is one TCR beta chain and its context. The entry originates in a study of tissue T cells after allogeneic stem cell transplantation. V dropped 5 bases and J dropped 1; count of bases not matched to a gene: 8. CDR1 and CDR2 from the germline V gene are SGHTA and FQGNSA. This CDR3 contains 15 residues. Repertoires were generated with immunoSEQ multiplex PCR, while TCRdb's copy carries only in-frame clones and drops some. Of 20,000 to 30,000 clones listed, more than 60% are singletons. Comparators were a few non-transplant cancer patients without known GI disease. The receptor's source is a female donor at least 60 years old with lung cancer. J is TRBJ2-7 and V is TRBV7-2, with 7 bases lining up with TRBD2. The sample in question was tissue from the ileum, obtained at autopsy. For the CDR3, the DNA is TGTGCCAGCAGCCCCGGAGGCGGGAGATCCTACGAGCAGTACTTC. It translates to CASSPGGGRSYEQYF.